What follows describes a single T cell receptor (beta chain). This clonotype was found many times. Its specific antigen is unknown. The record has no base qualities; no much larger clone is one base away. This entry comes from a study of early T cells in non-severe SARS-CoV-2 infection (dated by TCRdb to 2020 to 2022). With respect to the entire study: TCR sequencing used bulk RNA from unsorted whole blood, so alpha and beta chains could not be paired.

The study was a case-control design nested within a healthcare worker cohort in London, UK, with weekly nasopharyngeal swab PCR tests and blood sampling. Healthcare workers were recruited during the week of the UK lockdown, between 23 and 31 March 2020, and followed weekly for up to 16 weeks. The junction shows trimming of 7 bases on V and 7 bases on J, plus 19 bases between the germline ends. Via the germline V gene (reference sequence), CDR1 is LNHDA and CDR2 SQIVND. Measured from the cysteine to the phenylalanine, the CDR3 is 15 residues long. Of the read, only the CDR3 DNA is kept; its 45 bases are in frame from base 1. Library prep was done by 5' RACE. The instrument was a NextSeq 500. Unique molecular identifiers were attached to individual cDNA molecules in the TCR library protocol so that sequencing error and PCR bias could be corrected. TCR alpha and beta chains were both sequenced, and the abundances of alpha and beta sequences in each sample were closely correlated with each other. The authors' pipeline ran thus. Decombinator V4 was used to annotate TCR sequences for V gene, J gene and CDR3. TCRs were defined as expanded if a significant change between any two time points was detected under a Poisson model with p below 0.0001. TCR abundances were normalised to the total number of TCRs sequenced per sample and were expressed as counts per million. TRAV1-2 paired with TRAJ12, TRAJ20 or TRAJ33 defined MAIT TCRs, while TRAV10 paired with TRAJ18 defined iNKT TCRs. VDJdb, accessed on 1 November 2021, was searched for TCRs annotated for CMV, EBV and SARS-CoV-2, and TCRs annotated for more than one antigen were excluded. The raw public reads went through TCRdb reprocessing: fastp at Q25, MiXCR clone calling, in-frame beta chains kept. All rows with the same CDR3 protein become a single entry with the most common DNA and genes. The V and J calls and clone size come from TCRdb's table, not from the authors' own analysis. This sample lists over 50,000 distinct CDR3 sequences; roughly 8.2% were detected once. Around 4.5% of the sample goes to the ten largest clones.

The research as a whole found: Matching against VDJdb was skewed toward anti-spike CD8 responses, likely underestimated virus-specific expansions, and missed private and CD4 specificities.

The source is an adult who was a healthcare worker with PCR-confirmed SARS-CoV-2 infection or an uninfected control (not recorded which). The sequencing sample was made of whole blood. This chain is built from TRBV19 and TRBJ2-2; the D gene remains uncertain. The bases read TGTGCCAGTACCATAGGGCAAGCCTTCGGCGGGGAGCTGTTTTTT. The encoded protein is CASTIGQAFGGELFF.